The 10 T cell receptor beta chains listed next were all sequenced from one sample in a study of tumor and adjacent non-tumor tissue in lung cancer. The template was RNA from unsorted bulk tissue. Distant lung tissue was collected more than 3 cm away from the tumor edge. A modified ARM-PCR protocol with three rounds of nested PCR amplified TCRbeta. TCRdb passed the multiplex PCR reads through MiXCR, listing each CDR3 protein once. In the table there are 50,000 to 70,000 distinct CDR3 sequences, about 61% of which are singletons. Sequencing input: distant non-tumor lung tissue. The source is a man between 65 and 79 years old with non-small cell lung cancer.

The rearrangement uses TRBV28 and TRBJ2-1; D not resolved. Germline V gene sequence: CDR1 MDHEN, CDR2 SYDVKM. The germline V and J ends were trimmed by 6 bases and 10 bases, with 10 bases remaining between them. There are 11 residues in the CDR3. The CDR3 loop is CASSRGWEQFF. In nucleotides, the CDR3 is TGTGCCAGCAGCCGCGGATGGGAGCAGTTCTTC.

The sample holds a few counts of this clonotype. V usage is TRBV7-9 and J usage is TRBJ1-2, with D perhaps TRBD1 (6 bases). V was pared by 1 base and J by 0 bases, with 12 bases between. CDR3 length: 16 residues. The V gene's germline CDR1 is SEHNR and CDR2 FQNEAQ (reference sequence). CDR3 residues: CASSLGGGVANYGYTF. DNA of the CDR3: TGTGCCAGCAGCTTAGGAGGGGGGGTAGCTAACTATGGCTACACCTTC. Full variable domain (rest looked up from reference TRBV7-9 and TRBJ1-2): DTGVSQNPRHKITKRGQNVTFRCDPISEHNRLYWYRQTLGQGPEFLTYFQNEAQLEKSRLLSDRFSAERPKGSFSTLEIQRTEQGDSAMYLCASSLGGGVANYGYTFGSGTRLTVV.

On this clonotype: A junction boundary mismatches the germline segment, possibly from a read error. This chain uses TRBV6-2 or TRBV6-3 with TRBJ1-1; D is ambiguous. This CDR3 has 15 amino acids. The germline V gene encodes CDR1 MNHEY and CDR2 SVGEGT. CDR3 DNA sequence: TGTGTCAGCAGTTACCGGGGAGCATTTAACACTGAAGCTTTCTTT. The encoded protein is CVSSYRGAFNTEAFF.

Details on this clonotype: A much larger clone sits a single nucleotide away, making a read error possible. The rearrangement links TRBV12-3 or TRBV12-4 to TRBJ1-6; 9 bases agree with TRBD1. This CDR3 has 15 residues. The CDR3 region is CTSSFGGTGYSPLHF. CDR3 in DNA: TGTACCAGCAGTTTTGGAGGGACAGGGTATTCACCCCTCCACTTT.

This chain connects TRBV6-6 to TRBJ2-7; TRBD1 matches at 9 bases. The CDR3 covers 16 residues. With V trimmed by 5 bases and J by 2 bases, 10 bases remained unmatched. CDR1 is MNHNY and CDR2 is SVGAGI in the germline V gene (reference sequence). As DNA, the CDR3 is TGTGCCAGCAGTCTCACCCGGGACAGGGACGCCTACGAGCAGTACTTC. It codes for CASSLTRDRDAYEQYF.

In the case of this clonotype: It may be a read error: a sequence one base away is much more abundant. The CDR3 loop reads CASSQGPPRELSSVPLGRLFF. The CDR3, as DNA: TGCGCCAGCAGCCAAGGACCCCCCAGGGAGCTCTCTAGCGTTCCATTGGGGCGGCTGTTTTTT. The chain uses TRBV4-1 and TRBJ2-2; weak D call: TRBD2 (6 bases). This CDR3 spans 21 amino acids. Germline V CDR1 and CDR2: MGHRA, YSYEKL. V was shortened by 1 base and J by 13 bases, with 37 bases between the two germline ends.

As for this clonotype: An end of the junction does not agree with germline; a read error may underlie this. The gene calls are TRBV5-4 and TRBJ2-4; D is unclear. Germline-derived CDR1 and CDR2 are SGHNT and YYREEE (reference sequence). The CDR3 spans 13 residues. For the CDR3, the DNA is TGTGCCAGCAGCTCGGGTCCTGCCAGCATTAAGTACTTC. It translates to CASSSGPASIKYF.

With respect to this clonotype: A much larger clonotype is one base distant, so this may be a read error. The gene calls are TRBV5-4 and TRBJ1-1; D may be TRBD1 (5 bases). CDR3 size: 16 residues. CDR1 SGHNT and CDR2 YYREEE come from the germline V gene (reference sequence). Here the CDR3 DNA reads TGTGACAGCAGCTTGGATACACCGAGGGGGAACACTGAAGCTTTCTTT. It is translated as CDSSLDTPRGNTEAFF.

Comment on this clonotype: A clone one base away is much larger, so this may be a read error. The rearrangement uses TRBV14 and TRBJ2-1, with 7 nucleotides matching TRBD2. There are 13 residues in the CDR3. Germline loops: CDR1 SGHDN, CDR2 FVKESK. The CDR3 sequence: CTSGAYGYNEQFF. CDR3 nucleotides: TGTACCAGCGGGGCCTACGGTTACAATGAGCAGTTCTTC.

Comment on this clonotype: This may be a read error: a much more frequent sequence differs by one nucleotide. The chain links TRBV29-1 to TRBJ2-1; possible D gene TRBD1, 5 bases. Trimming pared 3 bases from V and 7 bases from J, leaving 16 bases between. Germline loops: CDR1 SQVTM, CDR2 ANQGSEA. The length of the CDR3 is 14 residues. CDR3 region: CSVDAIGVGNEQFF. CDR3 bases: TGCAGCGTTGATGCGATAGGGGTGGGTAATGAGCAGTTCTTC.